This T cell receptor beta chain appears in the sequencing data of a study of T-cell reconstitution after alpha-beta-depleted transplantation in children. Unique molecular identifiers were used in preparing the TCRbeta library. TCRdb analysed the PCR reads with MiXCR anew, one entry per CDR3 protein. The table shows about 540,000 distinct CDR3 sequences, with about 18% occurring only once. Germline values: CDR1 SGHTA, CDR2 FQGNSA. The CDR3 is 14 residues long. The J segment lost 2 bases and the V segment lost 4 bases, leaving 2 bases of the junction unmatched. The sample was PBMCs from the stem cell graft donor, taken from the stem cell graft. This TCR came from a human donor who donated a stem cell graft to a child with acute lymphoblastic leukemia. The chain recombines TRBV7-2 with TRBJ2-7; 10 bases are a match to TRBD2. CDR3 residues: CASSSSGRTYEQYF. In nucleotides, the CDR3 is TGTGCCAGCAGCTCTAGCGGGAGAACCTACGAGCAGTACTTC.